The present entry profiles one TCR beta chain with its context. The assay was immunoSEQ multiplex PCR, and TCRdb's table has in-frame clones only and misses some. The sample yields tens of thousands of clones, 91% seen once. The data were obtained in a study of control samples from healthy donors and cancer patients. The V end lost 10 bases, the J end lost 4 bases, and 21 bases lay between the germline ends. CDR1 and CDR2 (germline): LNHDA, SQIVND (reference sequence). This CDR3 has 15 amino acids. This receptor was taken from a man aged 30 to 45 in good health. Source material: blood. The chain uses TRBV19 and TRBJ2-3, with D possibly TRBD2 on 6 matching bases. CDR3 region: CATTGSPPSPDTQYF. The DNA of the CDR3 is TGTGCCACCACCGGGAGCCCACCCTCACCAGATACGCAGTATTTT.